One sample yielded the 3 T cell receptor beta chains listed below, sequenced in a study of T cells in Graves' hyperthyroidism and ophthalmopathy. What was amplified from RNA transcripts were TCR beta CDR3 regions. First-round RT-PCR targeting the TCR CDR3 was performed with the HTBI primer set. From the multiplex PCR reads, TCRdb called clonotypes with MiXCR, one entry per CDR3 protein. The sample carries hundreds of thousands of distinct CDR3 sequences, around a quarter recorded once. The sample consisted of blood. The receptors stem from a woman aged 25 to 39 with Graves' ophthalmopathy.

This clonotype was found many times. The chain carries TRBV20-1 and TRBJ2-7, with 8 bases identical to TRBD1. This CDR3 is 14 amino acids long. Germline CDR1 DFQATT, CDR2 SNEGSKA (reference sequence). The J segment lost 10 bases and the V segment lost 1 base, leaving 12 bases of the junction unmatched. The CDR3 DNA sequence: TGCAGTGCTAGAGGCCTAGGGACAGGTCTCTCTCAGTACTTC. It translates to CSARGLGTGLSQYF.

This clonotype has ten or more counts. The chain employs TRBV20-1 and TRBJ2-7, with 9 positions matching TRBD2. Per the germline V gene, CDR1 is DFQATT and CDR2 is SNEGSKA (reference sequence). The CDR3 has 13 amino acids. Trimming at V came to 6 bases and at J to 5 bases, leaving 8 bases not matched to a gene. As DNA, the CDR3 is TGCAGTGCGTCGGCGGGGGGGCGGAACGAGCAGTACTTC. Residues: CSASAGGRNEQYF.

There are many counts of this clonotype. CDR3 sequence: CASSLSSGNYEQYF. The CDR3, as DNA: TGTGCCAGCAGTTTAAGTAGCGGGAACTACGAGCAGTACTTC. The rearrangement links TRBV27 to TRBJ2-7; 8 bases line up with TRBD2. Germline CDR1 MNHEY, CDR2 SMNVEV (reference sequence). V trimming: 2 bases; J trimming: 3 bases; junction bases outside the gene matches: 3. The CDR3 has 14 residues.